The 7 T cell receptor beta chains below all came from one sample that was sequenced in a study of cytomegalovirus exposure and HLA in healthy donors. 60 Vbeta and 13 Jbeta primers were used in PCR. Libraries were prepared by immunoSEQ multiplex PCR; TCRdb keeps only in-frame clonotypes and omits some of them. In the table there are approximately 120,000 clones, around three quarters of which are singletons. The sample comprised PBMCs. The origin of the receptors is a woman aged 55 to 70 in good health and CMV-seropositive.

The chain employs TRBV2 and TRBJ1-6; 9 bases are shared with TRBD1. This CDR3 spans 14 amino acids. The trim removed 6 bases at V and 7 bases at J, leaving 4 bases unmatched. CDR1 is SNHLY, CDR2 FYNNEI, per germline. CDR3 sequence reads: CASSPGTGNSPLHF. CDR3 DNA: TGTGCCAGCAGCCCCGGGACAGGGAATTCACCCCTCCACTTT.

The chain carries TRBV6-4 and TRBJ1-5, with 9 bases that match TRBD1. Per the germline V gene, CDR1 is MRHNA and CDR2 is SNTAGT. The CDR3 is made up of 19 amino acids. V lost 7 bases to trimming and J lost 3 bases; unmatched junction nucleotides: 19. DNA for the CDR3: TGTGCCAGCACCGAGATTCTGGAGAGGGGACAGGGTCACAATCAGCCCCAGCATTTT. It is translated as CASTEILERGQGHNQPQHF.

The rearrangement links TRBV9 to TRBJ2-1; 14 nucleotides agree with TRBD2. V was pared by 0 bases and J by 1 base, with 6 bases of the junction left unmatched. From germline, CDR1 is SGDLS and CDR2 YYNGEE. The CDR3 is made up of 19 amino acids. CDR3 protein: CASSVGRTSGGPSYNEQFF. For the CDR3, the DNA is TGTGCCAGCAGCGTAGGTCGGACTAGCGGGGGGCCTTCCTACAATGAGCAGTTCTTC.

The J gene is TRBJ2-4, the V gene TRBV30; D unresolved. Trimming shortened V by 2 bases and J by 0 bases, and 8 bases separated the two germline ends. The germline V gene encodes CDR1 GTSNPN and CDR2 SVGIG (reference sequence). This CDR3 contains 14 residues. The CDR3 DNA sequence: TGTGCCTGGAGTCCTTTCCCAGCCAAAAACATTCAGTACTTC. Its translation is CAWSPFPAKNIQYF.

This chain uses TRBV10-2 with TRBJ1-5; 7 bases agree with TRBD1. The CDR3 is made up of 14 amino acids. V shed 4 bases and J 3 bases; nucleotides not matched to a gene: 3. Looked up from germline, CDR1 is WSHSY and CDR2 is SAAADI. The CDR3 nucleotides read TGCGCCAGCAGTGGGACAGGTCACAATCAGCCCCAGCATTTT. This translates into CASSGTGHNQPQHF.

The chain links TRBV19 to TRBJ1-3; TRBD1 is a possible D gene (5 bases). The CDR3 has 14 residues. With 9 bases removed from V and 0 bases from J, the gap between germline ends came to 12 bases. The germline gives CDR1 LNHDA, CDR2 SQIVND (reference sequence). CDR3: CASHGGSSGNTIYF. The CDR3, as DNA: TGTGCCAGCCACGGGGGATCCTCTGGAAACACCATATATTTT. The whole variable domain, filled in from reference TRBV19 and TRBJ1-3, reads DGGITQSPKYLFRKEGQNVTLSCEQNLNHDAMYWYRQDPGQGLRLIYYSQIVNDFQKGDIAEGYSVSREKKESFPLTVTSAQKNPTAFYLCASHGGSSGNTIYFGEGSWLTVV.

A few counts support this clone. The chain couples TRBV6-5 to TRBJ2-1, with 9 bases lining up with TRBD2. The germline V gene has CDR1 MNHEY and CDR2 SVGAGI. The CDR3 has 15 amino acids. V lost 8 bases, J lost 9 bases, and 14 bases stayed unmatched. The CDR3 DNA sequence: TGTGCCAGCCGTCCGCCTCGGACTAGCGTCGGTGAGCAGTTCTTC. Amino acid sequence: CASRPPRTSVGEQFF.